The rows below give T cell receptor beta chains drawn from one sample of a study of molecular identifiers for immune sequencing clone quantification. TCRdb re-called the PCR reads through MiXCR, storing one row per CDR3 protein. The sample has about 640,000 distinct CDR3 sequences; about 20% are singletons. Input material: naive CD8+ T cells from blood, with Jurkat cell RNA spiked in. The receptors were gathered from a human donor in good health. Some libraries in this study had Jurkat cell RNA spiked in. The CDR3 runs from the conserved cysteine through the conserved F or W. The order of the fields is J gene, V gene, D gene, clone size, CDR3 protein, CDR3 DNA. A D gene is named only where the DNA matches it firmly. Clone size appears in some rows only: once, few, many, or a class for an expanded clone.

TRBJ1-2	TRBV7-2	-	many	CASSLGRAYGYTF	TGTGCCAGCAGCTTAGGGAGGGCTTATGGCTACACCTTC
TRBJ1-3	TRBV4-1	-	many	CASSPIGGSGNTIYF	TGCGCCAGCAGCCCGATCGGGGGCTCTGGAAACACCATATATTTT
TRBJ2-1	TRBV27	TRBD2	few	CASSLRTSGDHNEQFF	TGTGCCAGCAGTTTACGGACTAGCGGGGACCACAATGAGCAGTTCTTC
TRBJ1-4	TRBV13	-	many	CASSLRSSSEKLFF	TGTGCCAGCAGCTTGCGGTCCTCCAGTGAAAAACTGTTTTTT
TRBJ1-1	TRBV10-2	-	many	CASSESWSEAFF	TGCGCCAGCAGTGAGTCTTGGTCTGAAGCTTTCTTT
TRBJ2-4	TRBV7-9	TRBD2	-	CASSLGGRGAKNIQYF	TGTGCCAGCAGCCTGGGGGGGAGAGGGGCCAAAAACATTCAGTACTTC
TRBJ1-5	TRBV4-1	-	many	CASSQDSGAHQPQHF	TGCGCCAGCAGCCAAGACTCGGGGGCTCATCAGCCCCAGCATTTT
TRBJ2-7	TRBV30	TRBD1	many	CAWSVRGRLGEQYF	TGTGCCTGGAGTGTAAGGGGGCGCTTAGGGGAGCAGTACTTC
TRBJ2-7	TRBV7-2	-	-	CASSLGAGLPSYEQYF	TGTGCCAGCAGCTTAGGGGCAGGACTACCTTCGTACGAGCAGTACTTC
TRBJ1-1	TRBV27	-	-	CASRLVAGSTEAFF	TGTGCCAGCAGGCTCGTGGCAGGGAGCACTGAAGCTTTCTTT
TRBJ1-6	TRBV10-2	-	many	CASSEYRAEYNSPLHF	TGCGCCAGCAGTGAGTACCGAGCGGAGTATAATTCACCCCTCCACTTT
TRBJ2-1	TRBV2	TRBD2	few	CASSEWLAGISYNEQFF	TGTGCCAGCAGTGAATGGCTAGCGGGAATATCCTACAATGAGCAGTTCTTC
TRBJ1-5	TRBV4-1	-	many	CASSRVIASNQPQHF	TGCGCCAGCAGCCGCGTAATCGCGAGCAATCAGCCCCAGCATTTT
TRBJ2-2	TRBV12-5	TRBD2	many	CASGLDEGLAGFGELFF	TGTGCTAGTGGTTTAGATGAGGGACTAGCGGGTTTCGGGGAGCTGTTTTTT
TRBJ2-7	TRBV27	-	many	CASSFAGNSEQYF	TGTGCCAGCAGTTTTGCCGGGAACTCCGAGCAGTACTTC
TRBJ2-7	TRBV20-1	-	many	CSAANGEAEQYF	TGCAGTGCTGCCAACGGAGAGGCCGAGCAGTACTTC
TRBJ1-2	TRBV20-1	TRBD1	many	CSARDRPRDRVAYGYTF	TGCAGTGCTAGAGATAGGCCCCGGGACAGGGTAGCCTATGGCTACACCTTC
TRBJ2-7	TRBV7-9	TRBD1	-	CASGPGTGDYEQYF	TGTGCCAGCGGCCCGGGGACAGGGGACTACGAGCAGTACTTC
TRBJ2-5	TRBV6-2/TRBV6-3	TRBD1	many	CASSYSGQGMVVTQYF	TGTGCCAGCAGTTACTCGGGACAGGGTATGGTGGTGACCCAGTACTTC
TRBJ2-3	TRBV12-3/TRBV12-4	TRBD2	many	CASSLGTSGATQYF	TGTGCCAGCAGTTTAGGGACTAGCGGGGCGACGCAGTATTTT
TRBJ2-3	TRBV6-5	TRBD2	many	CASSYLAGGGTDTQYF	TGTGCCAGCAGTTACCTAGCGGGAGGGGGCACAGATACGCAGTATTTT
TRBJ2-7	TRBV5-6	-	few	CASRLYRGASYEQYF	TGTGCCAGCAGATTATATCGCGGGGCGAGCTACGAGCAGTACTTC
TRBJ1-2	TRBV3-1	TRBD1	many	CASSQETGYYGYTF	TGTGCCAGCAGCCAAGAGACAGGGTACTATGGCTACACCTTC
TRBJ1-1	TRBV5-1	-	few	CASSLAGGGTNTEAFF	TGCGCCAGCAGCTTGGCCGGGGGGGGAACGAACACTGAAGCTTTCTTT
TRBJ1-5	TRBV19	-	-	CASSIASRGISPQHF	TGTGCCAGTAGTATAGCGTCCAGGGGCATTTCGCCCCAGCATTTT
TRBJ2-4	TRBV6-5	TRBD1	few	CASSYFRTGNIQYF	TGTGCCAGCAGTTACTTCCGGACAGGGAACATTCAGTACTTC
TRBJ2-1	TRBV30	-	many	CAWSVGSSSYNEQFF	TGTGCCTGGAGTGTTGGGTCTAGCTCCTACAATGAGCAGTTCTTC
TRBJ1-2	TRBV6-4	TRBD1	many	CASSDYPGQGFGYTF	TGTGCCAGCAGTGACTACCCCGGACAGGGCTTTGGCTACACCTTC
TRBJ2-3	TRBV28	TRBD1	many	CASRATGGSDTQYF	TGTGCCAGCAGGGCGACAGGGGGCTCAGATACGCAGTATTTT
TRBJ2-7	TRBV7-9	-	many	CASSNGGLSYEQYF	TGTGCCAGCAGCAACGGGGGACTTTCCTACGAGCAGTACTTC
TRBJ2-7	TRBV12-3/TRBV12-4	-	many	CASSLAGGLGYEQYF	TGTGCCAGCAGTTTAGCAGGAGGACTGGGCTACGAGCAGTACTTC
TRBJ2-5	TRBV5-5	-	many	CASSLESAGETQYF	TGTGCCAGCAGCTTGGAGTCAGCAGGGGAGACCCAGTACTTC
TRBJ1-1	TRBV5-6	-	once	CASSLDVDRMNTEAFF	TGTGCCAGCAGCTTGGATGTGGACAGAATGAACACTGAAGCTTTCTTT
TRBJ2-7	TRBV20-1	TRBD2	many	CSARPLGGTSGFYEQYF	TGCAGTGCTAGACCTCTCGGGGGGACTAGCGGATTCTACGAGCAGTACTTC
TRBJ1-1	TRBV3-1	TRBD1	many	CASSPFWGVLQGADTEAFF	TGTGCCAGCAGCCCCTTCTGGGGGGTCCTCCAGGGGGCCGACACTGAAGCTTTCTTT
TRBJ2-2	TRBV9	-	-	CASSVYFADTGELLF	TGTGCCAGCAGCGTATATTTTGCGGACACCGGGGAGCTGCTTTTT
TRBJ2-7	TRBV6-5	-	-	CASSYSRDPTYEQYF	TGTGCCAGCAGTTACTCCCGGGACCCGACCTACGAGCAGTACTTC
TRBJ2-7	TRBV27	-	-	CASSLSISYGQYF	TGTGCCAGCAGTTTATCGATATCCTACGGGCAGTACTTC
TRBJ2-7	TRBV6-2/TRBV6-3	-	few	CASSYVSISGEQYF	TGTGCCAGCAGTTACGTTTCCATCTCCGGCGAGCAGTACTTC
TRBJ2-2	TRBV9	TRBD1	many	CASSAWTGGAILATGELFF	TGTGCCAGCAGCGCCTGGACAGGGGGCGCCATCCTGGCCACCGGGGAGCTGTTTTTT
TRBJ2-2	TRBV14	-	many	CASSQDPSTGELFF	TGTGCCAGCAGCCAAGATCCGTCGACCGGGGAGCTGTTTTTT